The 25 T cell receptor beta chains below were found in one sample sequenced in a study of T-cell reconstitution after alpha-beta-depleted transplantation in children. Unique molecular identifiers were used to barcode this TCRbeta library. TCRdb reprocessed the PCR reads with MiXCR, giving one entry per CDR3 protein. The sample holds fewer than 550,000 distinct CDR3 sequences, about an eighth seen once. Sample: PBMCs, mostly from graft donor cells, taken 180 days after TCRalphabeta/CD19-depleted stem cell transplant. The receptors shown here come from a female patient aged 2-15 years who had a stem cell transplant for aplastic anemia, so the T cells may come from the graft donor.

This sequence joins TRBV10-3 and TRBJ2-3, with 7 bases fitting TRBD2. The germline CDR1 and CDR2 sequences are ENHRY and SYGVKD. The J segment lost 5 bases and the V segment lost 2 bases, leaving 7 bases of the junction unmatched. The CDR3 extends over 15 amino acids. This CDR3 reads CAISEQGRERDTQYF. The CDR3 DNA sequence: TGTGCCATCAGTGAGCAAGGGCGGGAGAGAGATACGCAGTATTTT.

This clonotype showed up just a few times. The chain recombines TRBV7-3 with TRBJ2-1, with a weak D call TRBD2 (6 bases). Germline V gene sequence: CDR1 SGHTA, CDR2 FQGTGA. V shed 5 bases and J shed 8 bases, with 19 bases lying between them. This CDR3 has 15 residues. The CDR3 DNA reads TGTGCCAGCAGCCTGAGCGGGTCCCTGGGGGATGAGCAGTTCTTC. It specifies CASSLSGSLGDEQFF. Full variable domain (rest looked up from reference TRBV7-3 and TRBJ2-1): GAGVSQTPSNKVTEKGKYVELRCDPISGHTALYWYRQSLGQGPEFLIYFQGTGAADDSGLPNDRFFAVRPEGSVSTLKIQRTERGDSAVYLCASSLSGSLGDEQFFGPGTRLTVL.

The chain has TRBV27 and TRBJ2-2; 8 bases match TRBD2. The CDR3 runs to 18 residues. J lost 0 bases, V lost 3 bases, and 9 bases had no gene match. Germline V CDR1 and CDR2: MNHEY, SMNVEV (reference sequence). This chain's CDR3 is CASSFDIAGPPNTGELFF. DNA of the CDR3: TGTGCCAGCAGTTTTGACATAGCGGGACCTCCGAACACCGGGGAGCTGTTTTTT.

The V gene is TRBV9, the J gene TRBJ2-1, with D unclear. The V gene's germline CDR1 is SGDLS and CDR2 YYNGEE. This CDR3 comprises 16 residues. Trimming cost V 5 bases and J 3 bases, with 18 bases left between them. The CDR3 nucleotides are TGTGCCAGCAGTTATAAACCGCGGAGAGGCTACAATGAGCAGTTCTTC. Translated, it gives CASSYKPRRGYNEQFF.

V usage is TRBV5-1 and J usage is TRBJ2-3, with D perhaps assigned TRBD1 or TRBD2 (5 bases each). Deletions cut 2 bases from V and 4 bases from J, with 14 bases between. The CDR3 spans 15 residues. CDR1 is SGHRS and CDR2 is YFSETQ in the germline V gene. CDR3 DNA sequence: TGCGCCAGCAGCTTCCGGGGCCTCCTCGCAGATACGCAGTATTTT. It encodes CASSFRGLLADTQYF.

The rearrangement links TRBV14 to TRBJ2-1; D is undetermined. Looked up from germline, CDR1 is SGHDN and CDR2 is FVKESK. The germline V and J ends were trimmed by 6 bases and 5 bases, with 11 bases remaining between them. The CDR3 is made up of 13 amino acids. The DNA of the CDR3 is TGTGCCAGCAGTCAGTACTTGGACAATGAGCAGTTCTTC. Protein: CASSQYLDNEQFF.

In this sample, this clonotype turned up many times. DNA for the CDR3: TGTGCCAGCAGCGGGGGACAGCCCCTCTTTGACTATGGCTACACCTTC. This sequence encodes CASSGGQPLFDYGYTF. V gene TRBV9 combines with J gene TRBJ1-2; 7 bases align to TRBD1. From germline, CDR1 is SGDLS and CDR2 YYNGEE. The junction had 11 bases not matched to a gene; V was cut back by 3 bases and J by 3 bases. The CDR3 length is 16 residues.

V is TRBV9 and J is TRBJ2-5; a weak D match, TRBD1 (5 bases). Germline V lookup: CDR1 SGDLS, CDR2 YYNGEE. V was shortened by 2 bases and J by 2 bases, with 13 bases between the two germline ends. This CDR3 region has 15 residues. The DNA of the CDR3 is TGTGCCAGCAGCGTTGGTGGAAGGGGACAAGAGACCCAGTACTTC. This sequence encodes CASSVGGRGQETQYF. The full variable domain, rest sourced from reference TRBV9 and TRBJ2-5, is DSGVTQTPKHLITATGQRVTLRCSPRSGDLSVYWYQQSLDQGLQFLIQYYNGEERAKGNILERFSAQQFPDLHSELNLSSLELGDSALYFCASSVGGRGQETQYFGPGTRLLVL.

This clonotype turned up a few times. V usage is TRBV19 and J usage is TRBJ2-1, with 9 bases fitting TRBD1. The germline gives CDR1 LNHDA, CDR2 SQIVND (reference sequence). The V gene end was trimmed by 1 base and the J gene end by 8 bases; junction bases not matched to a gene: 3. This CDR3 spans 14 amino acids. The CDR3 nucleotides read TGTGCCAGTAGTATAGGGACAGGGGTCGATGAGCAGTTCTTC. It is translated as CASSIGTGVDEQFF.

This clonotype was found a few times. The V gene is TRBV19, the J gene TRBJ1-5; no clear D. Trimming removed 7 bases from V and 1 base from J, with 5 bases in between. Germline V gives CDR1 LNHDA, CDR2 SQIVND (reference sequence). The CDR3 sequence is 12 residues long. The CDR3 sequence: CASTDSNQPQHF. Written as DNA, the CDR3 is TGTGCCAGTACAGACAGCAATCAGCCCCAGCATTTT. Full variable domain (outside the CDR3, taken from reference TRBV19 and TRBJ1-5): DGGITQSPKYLFRKEGQNVTLSCEQNLNHDAMYWYRQDPGQGLRLIYYSQIVNDFQKGDIAEGYSVSREKKESFPLTVTSAQKNPTAFYLCASTDSNQPQHFGDGTRLSIL.

This clonotype was detected only a few times. The gene calls are TRBV20-1 and TRBJ2-5; 8 positions agree with TRBD1. This CDR3 has 13 amino acids. In germline, CDR1 is DFQATT, CDR2 SNEGSKA (reference sequence). The CDR3 sequence: CSVRWTGRETQYF. CDR3 coding DNA: TGCAGCGTTAGGTGGACAGGGCGGGAGACCCAGTACTTC.

This clonotype was detected only a few times. The chain combines TRBV24-1 with TRBJ2-1; 11 bases fit TRBD2. The CDR3 consists of 15 residues. Unmatched junction bases numbered 10, after V lost 6 bases and J lost 10 bases. From germline, CDR1 is KGHDR and CDR2 SFDVKD. DNA of the CDR3: TGTGCCACCAGTCACACTAGCGGGAGAAATCTGGAGCAGTTCTTC. It is translated as CATSHTSGRNLEQFF.

This clonotype was picked up a small number of times. V and J are TRBV28 and TRBJ1-2; possibly TRBD1 for D (5 bases). Per germline, CDR1 MDHEN and CDR2 SYDVKM. The CDR3 spans 15 residues. Trimming stripped 10 bases from V and 4 bases from J, with 22 bases between. CDR3 sequence: CATMDRGRPSYGYTF. CDR3 nucleotide sequence: TGTGCCACGATGGATCGGGGCAGGCCTAGCTATGGCTACACCTTC.

In this sample, this clonotype turned up many times. V and J are TRBV3-1 and TRBJ2-4, with D maybe TRBD2 (6 bases). CDR1 and CDR2 from the germline V gene are LGHDT and YNNKEL (reference sequence). Trimming pared 2 bases from V and 10 bases from J, leaving 12 bases between. The CDR3 is made up of 13 amino acids. CDR3 in DNA: TGTGCCAGCAGCCAAACGGTGGCGGGGATTCAGTACTTC. Protein product: CASSQTVAGIQYF. The full variable domain, its missing parts supplied by reference TRBV3-1 and TRBJ2-4, is DTAVSQTPKYLVTQMGNDKSIKCEQNLGHDTMYWYKQDSKKFLKIMFSYNNKELIINETVPNRFSPKSPDKAHLNLHINSLELGDSAVYFCASSQTVAGIQYFGAGTRLSVL.

The table lists this clonotype with many counts. The gene calls are TRBV5-1 and TRBJ1-1, with D unresolved. Trimming removed 4 bases from V and 4 bases from J, with 11 bases in between. Germline V CDR1 and CDR2: SGHRS, YFSETQ. The CDR3 runs to 13 residues. The CDR3 region is CASSPARVTEAFF. DNA of the CDR3: TGCGCCAGCAGCCCGGCACGAGTCACTGAAGCTTTCTTT.

This sequence joins TRBV5-1 and TRBJ2-3, with 7 bases identical to TRBD2. Germline-derived CDR1 and CDR2 are SGHRS and YFSETQ. This CDR3 region has 16 residues. The J segment lost 0 bases and the V segment lost 1 base, leaving 5 bases of the junction unmatched. CDR3 amino acids: CASSLTSGVSTDTQYF. Written as DNA, the CDR3 is TGCGCCAGCAGCTTGACGAGCGGGGTCAGCACAGATACGCAGTATTTT.

DNA for the CDR3: TGTGCCAGCAGTGACATCCCTCGACGCCGTCAAGCCTCCTACGAGCAGTACGTC. Translated, it gives CASSDIPRRRQASYEQYV. The genes are TRBV6-4 and TRBJ2-7; the D is unclear. V was trimmed by 2 bases and J by 0 bases, leaving 20 bases between them. This CDR3 comprises 18 residues. From germline, CDR1 is MRHNA and CDR2 SNTAGT.

The table lists this clonotype with a few counts. The rearrangement links TRBV4-3 to TRBJ1-2; D uncertain. The CDR3 length is 16 residues. The V end lost 0 bases, the J end lost 0 bases, and 11 bases lay between the germline ends. Looked up from germline, CDR1 is LGHNA and CDR2 is YSLEER. The DNA for the CDR3 is TGCGCCAGCAGCCAAGATCCCCCATTCTCTAACTATGGCTACACCTTC. It translates to CASSQDPPFSNYGYTF.

This clonotype was detected a few times. This chain uses TRBV6-1 with TRBJ2-7; 7 bases fit TRBD1. From germline, CDR1 is MNHNS and CDR2 SASEGT. The CDR3 sequence is 14 residues long. Losses at the gene ends were 5 bases for V and 5 bases for J; bases not matched to a gene: 9. CDR3 sequence reads: CASSPFQGDDEQYF. The DNA of the CDR3 is TGTGCCAGCAGTCCCTTCCAGGGGGACGACGAGCAGTACTTC.

A note on this clonotype: The junction does not match germline at one end; this may be a read error. The chain is built from TRBV18 and TRBJ1-1; D unresolved. This CDR3 has 13 residues. CDR1 is KGHSH, CDR2 LQKENI, per germline. The CDR3 DNA is TGTGCCAGCTCACCTGCGGGGTACACTGACGCTTTCTTT. It specifies CASSPAGYTDAFF.

This clonotype appeared many times. The chain links TRBV18 to TRBJ2-5; no reliable D call. This CDR3 has 13 amino acids. V was cut by 0 bases and J by 4 bases, with 6 bases left in between. The V gene's germline CDR1 is KGHSH and CDR2 LQKENI. The CDR3 DNA follows: TGTGCCAGCTCACCACCGGGGTCAGAGACCCAGTACTTC. Protein product: CASSPPGSETQYF.

This sequence joins TRBV27 and TRBJ2-1; 7 bases are a match to TRBD2. From germline, CDR1 is MNHEY and CDR2 SMNVEV (reference sequence). This CDR3 is built from 16 residues. J was trimmed by 8 bases and V by 7 bases; bases with no gene match: 17. CDR3 amino acids: CASTSLSTGGEDEQFF. The CDR3 region has the DNA TGTGCCAGCACCTCATTGAGTACGGGAGGAGAGGATGAGCAGTTCTTC.

This clonotype has ten or more counts. This chain connects TRBV24-1 to TRBJ2-1, with D maybe TRBD2 (6 bases). Deletions cut 5 bases from V and 9 bases from J, with 19 bases between. The germline V gene encodes CDR1 KGHDR and CDR2 SFDVKD. This CDR3 spans 15 amino acids. In nucleotides, the CDR3 is TGTGCCACCAGTGCAGGGACTTCCCGAAGGGTTGAGCAGTTCTTC. Translation gives CATSAGTSRRVEQFF.

The table lists this clonotype with a few counts. The chain combines TRBV29-1 with TRBJ2-7; D might be TRBD1 (6 bases). The CDR3 runs to 16 residues. Germline V gives CDR1 SQVTM, CDR2 ANQGSEA. V was cut by 4 bases and J by 0 bases, with 19 bases left in between. CDR3 amino acids: CSVGRSGTTSSYEQYF. The CDR3 nucleotides are TGCAGCGTTGGTCGATCGGGGACAACGAGCTCCTACGAGCAGTACTTC.

V is TRBV25-1 and J is TRBJ1-1; D unclear. With 6 bases removed from V and 4 bases from J, the gap between germline ends came to 6 bases. Germline V gives CDR1 MGHDK, CDR2 SYGVNS. The length of the CDR3 is 11 residues. The CDR3 is CASRSPTEAFF. Here the CDR3 DNA reads TGTGCCAGCAGATCTCCCACTGAAGCTTTCTTT.